This entry features one TCR beta chain sequence. Its specificity is unknown. The data derive from a study of cytomegalovirus exposure and HLA in healthy donors. Study details: An earlier analysis identified 117 million unique TCR beta sequences in about 179 million T cells.

J lost 5 bases, V lost 2 bases, and 7 bases had no gene match. The CDR3 runs 15 residues. CDR1 is GTSNPN, CDR2 SVGIG, per germline (reference sequence). The PCR had 60 Vbeta and 13 Jbeta primers. The data were produced by immunoSEQ multiplex PCR, yet TCRdb's version contains in-frame clones alone and is incomplete. The sample lists around 130,000 clones; approximately 86% were seen once. Overall study results and limits: An assumption of roughly uniform sequencing depth across donors underlay the presence/absence analyses. CMV serostatus was the only immune exposure information that was available. The study listed roughly 160 cytomegalovirus-associated TCR beta chains.

Input material: PBMCs. The J gene is TRBJ2-7, the V gene TRBV30; TRBD2 aligns across 12 bases. This receptor was identified in a woman aged 40 to 50 in good health and CMV-seronegative. The CDR3 DNA sequence: TGTGCCTGGAGTTGGGGCGGACTAGCGGGAAACGAGCAGTACTTC. Translation: CAWSWGGLAGNEQYF.